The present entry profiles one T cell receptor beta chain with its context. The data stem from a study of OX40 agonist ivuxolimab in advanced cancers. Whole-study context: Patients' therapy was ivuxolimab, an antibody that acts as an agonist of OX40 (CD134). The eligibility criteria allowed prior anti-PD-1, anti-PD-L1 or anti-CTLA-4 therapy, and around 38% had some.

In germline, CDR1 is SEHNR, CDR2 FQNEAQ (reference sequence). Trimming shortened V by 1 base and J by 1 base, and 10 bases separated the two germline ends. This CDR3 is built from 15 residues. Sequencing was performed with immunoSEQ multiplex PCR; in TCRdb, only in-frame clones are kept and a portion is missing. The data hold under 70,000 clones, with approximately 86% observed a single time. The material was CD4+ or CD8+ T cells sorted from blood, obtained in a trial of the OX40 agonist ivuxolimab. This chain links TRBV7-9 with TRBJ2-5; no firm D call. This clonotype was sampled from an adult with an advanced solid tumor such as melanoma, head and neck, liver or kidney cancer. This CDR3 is CASSLVSSVQETQYF. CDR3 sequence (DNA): TGTGCCAGCAGCTTAGTTTCGTCAGTCCAAGAGACCCAGTACTTC.